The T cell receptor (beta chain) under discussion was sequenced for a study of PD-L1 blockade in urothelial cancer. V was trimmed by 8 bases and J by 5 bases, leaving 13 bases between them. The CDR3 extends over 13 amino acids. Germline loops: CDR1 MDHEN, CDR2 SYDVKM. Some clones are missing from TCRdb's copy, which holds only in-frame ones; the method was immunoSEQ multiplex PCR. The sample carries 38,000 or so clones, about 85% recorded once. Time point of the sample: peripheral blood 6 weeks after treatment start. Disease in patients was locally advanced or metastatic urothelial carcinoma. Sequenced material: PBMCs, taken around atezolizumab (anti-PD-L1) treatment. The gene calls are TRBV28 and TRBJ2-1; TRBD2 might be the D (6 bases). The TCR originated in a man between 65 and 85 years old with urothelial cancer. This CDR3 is CASRSGLNNEQFF. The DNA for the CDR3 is TGTGCCAGCCGCTCGGGACTCAACAATGAGCAGTTCTTC.